This entry lists 30 T cell receptor beta chains sequenced from one sample in a study of PD-L1 blockade in urothelial cancer. TCRdb keeps only in-frame clones here, not all; method: immunoSEQ multiplex PCR. The table has about 110,000 clones, approximately 85% seen once. This sample comprised PBMCs, obtained around atezolizumab (anti-PD-L1) treatment. These receptors were obtained from a man aged 50 to 60 with urothelial cancer.

The chain is built from TRBV28 and TRBJ1-6; TRBD1 agrees at 9 bases. V trimming: 2 bases; J trimming: 7 bases; junction bases outside the gene matches: 12. CDR1 is MDHEN and CDR2 is SYDVKM in the germline V gene. The CDR3 length is 18 residues. The CDR3 DNA follows: TGTGCCAGCAGTTTAGGACCATTTGACAGGGGGGGCAATTCACCCCTCCACTTT. This translates into CASSLGPFDRGGNSPLHF.

The rearrangement links TRBV6-1 to TRBJ1-6; tentative D call: TRBD1 (5 bases). Per the germline V gene, CDR1 is MNHNS and CDR2 is SASEGT. Deletions cut 8 bases from V and 8 bases from J, with 10 bases between. CDR3 length: 12 amino acids. Here the CDR3 DNA reads TGTGCCAGCCGGGGCGGGGATTCACCCCTCCACTTT. Its protein product is CASRGGDSPLHF.

The CDR3 DNA reads TGTGCCAGCAGTCCCCTGACAGGAATCTCCTACAATGAGCAGTTCTTC. It specifies CASSPLTGISYNEQFF. The genes are TRBV27 and TRBJ2-1, with a tentative D call TRBD1 (6 bases). Looked up from germline, CDR1 is MNHEY and CDR2 is SMNVEV (reference sequence). V lost 5 bases and J lost 0, with 14 bases in between. The CDR3 extends over 16 amino acids.

The gene calls are TRBV9 and TRBJ2-1; 12 bases line up with TRBD2. CDR1 SGDLS and CDR2 YYNGEE come from the germline V gene. The V gene end was trimmed by 2 bases and the J gene end by 6 bases; junction bases not matched to a gene: 6. The CDR3 is made up of 16 amino acids. The CDR3 protein is CASSVTSGSLSNEQFF. The CDR3 DNA sequence: TGTGCCAGCAGCGTGACTAGCGGGAGTTTATCCAATGAGCAGTTCTTC.

This chain connects TRBV29-1 to TRBJ2-3; perhaps TRBD1 as D (5 bases). Trimming shortened V by 3 bases and J by 12 bases, and 13 bases separated the two germline ends. Germline CDR1 reads SQVTM; CDR2 reads ANQGSEA. This CDR3 comprises 11 residues. The DNA of the CDR3 is TGCAGCGTTGATTCCCCAGGGTCCCAGTATTTT. It translates to CSVDSPGSQYF.

The chain is built from TRBV28 and TRBJ1-5; D gene ambiguous. There are 13 residues in the CDR3. Looked up from germline, CDR1 is MDHEN and CDR2 is SYDVKM. Trimming removed 5 bases at V and 7 bases at J, with 12 bases between. In nucleotides, the CDR3 is TGTGCCAGCAGTCCCGACAACACGCAGCCCCAGCATTTT. Translating gives CASSPDNTQPQHF.

A single count supports this clone. The rearrangement uses TRBV11-3 and TRBJ2-7, with D tentatively TRBD2 (5 bases). Trimming cost V 4 bases and J 6 bases, with 13 bases left between them. The length of the CDR3 is 13 residues. Looked up from germline, CDR1 is SGHNT and CDR2 is YENEEA. The CDR3 DNA is TGTGCCAGCAGCTCCATCCGGGGTGGCGAGCAGTACTTC. Protein: CASSSIRGGEQYF.

The chain combines TRBV15 with TRBJ1-1; 7 bases align to TRBD1. The V and J ends lost 5 bases and 10 bases, in that order; junction bases with no gene match: 10. CDR1 and CDR2 (germline): LNHNV, YYDKDF (reference sequence). This CDR3 has 13 amino acids. The CDR3 reads CATSAPPGQRAFF. In DNA, the CDR3 is TGTGCCACCAGCGCTCCACCGGGACAGAGAGCTTTCTTT.

CDR3 residues: CASPTGTSGRARPDTQYF. The CDR3 DNA sequence: TGTGCCAGCCCTACCGGGACTAGCGGGAGGGCCCGTCCAGATACGCAGTATTTT. V usage is TRBV2 and J usage is TRBJ2-3; 16 bases agree with TRBD2. Germline assignment: CDR1 SNHLY and CDR2 FYNNEI. This CDR3 has 18 amino acids. Trimming at V came to 8 bases and at J to 4 bases, leaving 12 bases not matched to a gene.

By frequency in the sample, this clone is medium-sized. The chain links TRBV18 to TRBJ2-7; D perhaps matches TRBD1 (7 bases). Germline loops: CDR1 KGHSH, CDR2 LQKENI. Between the trimmed V and J ends, which lost 4 bases and 2 bases, there was a span of 12 bases. CDR3 length equals 14 residues. CDR3 sequence: CASSQAGGTYEQYF. DNA for the CDR3: TGTGCCAGCTCACAGGCAGGGGGGACCTACGAGCAGTACTTC. Together with reference TRBV18 and TRBJ2-7, the CDR3 gives the full variable domain: NAGVMQNPRHLVRRRGQEARLRCSPMKGHSHVYWYRQLPEEGLKFMVYLQKENIIDESGMPKERFSAEFPKEGPSILRIQQVVRGDSAAYFCASSQAGGTYEQYFGPGTRLTVT.

The table lists this clone with a count of one. Here the CDR3 reads CASSPGPDSNYGYTF. For the CDR3, the DNA is TGTGCCAGTTCTCCCGGACCTGACAGTAACTATGGCTACACCTTC. The rearrangement uses TRBV19 and TRBJ1-2; weak D call: TRBD1 (5 bases). This CDR3 has 15 residues. Trimming took off 8 bases at V and 1 base at J, with 17 bases between the two ends. Germline lookup yields CDR1 LNHDA and CDR2 SQIVND (reference sequence).

The gene calls are TRBV4-1 and TRBJ2-2; weak D call: TRBD2 (6 bases). Trimming took off 5 bases at V and 4 bases at J, with 14 bases between the two ends. Germline V gene sequence: CDR1 MGHRA, CDR2 YSYEKL. This CDR3 is 15 amino acids long. This chain's CDR3 is CASSSAGLPTGELFF. The CDR3 DNA reads TGCGCCAGCAGCTCCGCGGGACTCCCCACCGGGGAGCTGTTTTTT.

V is TRBV7-2 and J is TRBJ2-2; maybe TRBD1 (5 bases). CDR3 length equals 18 residues. The germline CDR1 and CDR2 sequences are SGHTA and FQGNSA. Trimming left V 3 bases short and J 5 bases short, with 22 bases between. In DNA, the CDR3 is TGTGCCAGCAGCTTGGACCAAAACGACAGATTTTTTACCGGGGAGCTGTTTTTT. It codes for CASSLDQNDRFFTGELFF.

DNA of the CDR3: TGTGCCAGCAGCCCAAGACAGGCCCGTTATAATTCACCCCTCCACTTT. It encodes CASSPRQARYNSPLHF. The chain uses TRBV5-6 and TRBJ1-6; D is possibly TRBD1 (6 bases). The CDR3 runs 16 residues. V lost 4 bases, J lost 4 bases, and 15 bases lay in between. Germline assignment: CDR1 SGHDT and CDR2 YYEEEE.

The chain is built from TRBV7-8 and TRBJ1-1; TRBD1 is a possible D gene (5 bases). The CDR3 spans 15 residues. V lost 5 bases and J lost 4, with 17 bases in between. Germline CDR1 is SGHVS and CDR2 is FQNEAQ. CDR3 DNA: TGTGCCAGCAGCATGTCAGGGAAGGGTGGCACTGAAGCTTTCTTT. This encodes CASSMSGKGGTEAFF.

V gene TRBV28 combines with J gene TRBJ2-7; no reliable D call. The length of the CDR3 is 13 residues. Germline CDR1 reads MDHEN; CDR2 reads SYDVKM. The germline V and J ends were trimmed by 6 bases and 2 bases, with 11 bases remaining between them. CDR3 sequence (DNA): TGTGCCAGCAGCCCTCCTCGGGCCTACGAGCAGTACTTC. It is translated as CASSPPRAYEQYF.

This chain joins TRBV2 and TRBJ1-4, with a tentative D call TRBD1 (6 bases). Germline V CDR1 and CDR2: SNHLY, FYNNEI. The CDR3 has 15 residues. Trimming took off 5 bases at V and 4 bases at J, with 14 bases between the two ends. The CDR3 loop reads CASSRLTGDNEKLFF. The DNA for the CDR3 is TGTGCCAGCAGTCGATTGACAGGAGATAATGAAAAACTGTTTTTT. The full variable domain, with the rest looked up from reference TRBV2 and TRBJ1-4, is EPEVTQTPSHQVTQMGQEVILRCVPISNHLYFYWYRQILGQKVEFLVSFYNNEISEKSEIFDDQFSVERPDGSNFTLKIRSTKLEDSAMYFCASSRLTGDNEKLFFGSGTQLSVL.

As regards this clone: Other DNA variants within this sample encode the same CDR3. The V gene is TRBV6-5, the J gene TRBJ2-7; 8 bases match TRBD1. Trimming took 3 bases from V and 4 from J; bases not matched to a gene: 5. The CDR3 contains 14 residues. Germline-derived CDR1 and CDR2 are MNHEY and SVGAGI. CDR3 nucleotides: TGTGCCAGCAGTTATGCCAGGGGGCTGTACGAGCAGTACTTC. Amino acid sequence: CASSYARGLYEQYF.

The rearrangement uses TRBV6-4 and TRBJ1-1; D unclear. The CDR3 spans 13 residues. V lost 6 bases and J lost 1, with 9 bases in between. Germline CDR1 MRHNA, CDR2 SNTAGT. DNA of the CDR3: TGTGCCAGCAGCGCGACAAGGAACACTGAAGCTTTCTTT. It codes for CASSATRNTEAFF.

The V and J genes are TRBV28 and TRBJ2-7; 7 positions match TRBD1. Germline-derived CDR1 and CDR2 are MDHEN and SYDVKM. The trim removed 5 bases at V and 4 bases at J, leaving 11 bases unmatched. This CDR3 is 15 amino acids long. CDR3 nucleotides: TGTGCCAGCAGTGTAAACAGGGGTGGTCGGTACGAGCAGTACTTC. Protein product: CASSVNRGGRYEQYF.

This sequence joins TRBV19 and TRBJ2-3; 7 nucleotides align to TRBD2. The V and J ends lost 7 bases and 7 bases, in that order; junction bases with no gene match: 11. Germline V gives CDR1 LNHDA, CDR2 SQIVND (reference sequence). CDR3 length equals 14 residues. The CDR3 spells CASNYGGSKNTQYF. The CDR3 nucleotides are TGTGCCAGTAACTATGGCGGGAGTAAGAATACGCAGTATTTT.

The chain uses TRBV28 and TRBJ2-1; perhaps TRBD1 as D (6 bases). The CDR3 is 16 residues long. The germline V and J ends were trimmed by 3 bases and 0 bases, with 12 bases remaining between them. Germline V gene lookup returns CDR1 MDHEN and CDR2 SYDVKM. CDR3: CASSLVQGSSYNEQFF. The DNA of the CDR3 is TGTGCCAGCAGTTTGGTGCAGGGGAGCTCCTACAATGAGCAGTTCTTC.

The V and J genes are TRBV18 and TRBJ2-1, with TRBD2 identical over 11 bases. CDR3 length: 16 amino acids. CDR1 and CDR2 (germline): KGHSH, LQKENI. V shed 3 bases and J 6 bases; nucleotides not matched to a gene: 7. The CDR3 coding sequence is TGTGCCAGCTCACCCTTAGCGGGAGGGTCGGGCAATGAGCAGTTCTTC. As protein: CASSPLAGGSGNEQFF. The variable domain in full, with the rest retrieved from reference TRBV18 and TRBJ2-1, is NAGVMQNPRHLVRRRGQEARLRCSPMKGHSHVYWYRQLPEEGLKFMVYLQKENIIDESGMPKERFSAEFPKEGPSILRIQQVVRGDSAAYFCASSPLAGGSGNEQFFGPGTRLTVL.

V and J are TRBV5-1 and TRBJ2-6; D is unclear. The germline gives CDR1 SGHRS, CDR2 YFSETQ. The V gene lost 4 bases and the J gene lost 4 bases, with 12 bases spanning the gap. CDR3 length: 15 amino acids. The CDR3 nucleotides are TGCGCCAGCAGCCTGCCTAGATCCGGGGCCAACGTCCTGACTTTC. It specifies CASSLPRSGANVLTF.

The chain employs TRBV5-6 and TRBJ2-7; no reliable D call. This CDR3 is built from 13 residues. V was pared by 5 bases and J by 3 bases, with 12 bases between. Germline-derived CDR1 and CDR2 are SGHDT and YYEEEE. The CDR3 is CASRETGSYEQYF. The CDR3 nucleotides read TGTGCCAGCAGGGAGACTGGCAGCTACGAGCAGTACTTC.

The CDR3 region is CASRPVLAGVLGETQYF. The DNA of the CDR3 is TGTGCCAGCAGGCCGGTTCTAGCGGGAGTCCTTGGGGAGACCCAGTACTTC. This chain uses TRBV28 with TRBJ2-5; 10 bases agree with TRBD2. Germline CDR1 reads MDHEN; CDR2 reads SYDVKM. V shed 6 bases, J shed 5 bases, and the junction held 15 bases outside the gene matches. This CDR3 contains 17 residues.

This chain connects TRBV7-6 to TRBJ2-1, with 8 bases fitting TRBD2. CDR1 SGHVS and CDR2 FNYEAQ come from the germline V gene. The CDR3 consists of 18 residues. V lost 5 bases to trimming and J lost 2 bases; unmatched junction nucleotides: 14. CDR3 loop: CASSHRELEREPYNEQFF. In DNA, the CDR3 is TGTGCCAGCAGCCACCGGGAGTTAGAGCGGGAGCCCTACAATGAGCAGTTCTTC. Supplemented by reference TRBV7-6 and TRBJ2-1, the full variable domain reads GAGVSQSPRYKVTKRGQDVALRCDPISGHVSLYWYRQALGQGPEFLTYFNYEAQQDKSGLPNDRFSAERPEGSISTLTIQRTEQRDSAMYRCASSHRELEREPYNEQFFGPGTRLTVL.

This clone occurred once. This sequence joins TRBV19 and TRBJ2-1, with TRBD2 matching 10 bases. CDR1 LNHDA and CDR2 SQIVND come from the germline V gene (reference sequence). J gave up 4 bases and V 2 bases, and 17 bases lay outside the gene matches. CDR3 length equals 20 residues. The CDR3 DNA reads TGTGCCAGTAGTATATCGGGGGGAGCGGGAGGGCCCTCGAGGTACAATGAGCAGTTCTTC. Its protein product is CASSISGGAGGPSRYNEQFF.

This clone was observed a single time. The chain combines TRBV5-1 with TRBJ1-2; D is undetermined. The length of the CDR3 is 14 residues. The germline V gene has CDR1 SGHRS and CDR2 YFSETQ. The germline V and J ends were trimmed by 2 bases and 0 bases, with 8 bases remaining between them. The chain's CDR3 is CASSFGLANYGYTF. DNA for the CDR3: TGCGCCAGCAGCTTTGGACTAGCTAACTATGGCTACACCTTC.

This chain joins TRBV7-9 and TRBJ2-7; D possibly corresponds to TRBD2 (6 bases). Germline assignment: CDR1 SEHNR and CDR2 FQNEAQ (reference sequence). Trimming removed 1 base from V and 5 bases from J, with 12 bases in between. The CDR3 sequence is 14 residues long. The chain's CDR3 is CASSLDGGSHEQYF. The DNA for the CDR3 is TGTGCCAGCAGCTTAGACGGAGGGAGCCACGAGCAGTACTTC.